Listed below are T cell receptor beta chains from one sample, sequenced in a study of T cells in Graves' hyperthyroidism and ophthalmopathy. TCRdb redid the calling of the multiplex PCR reads with MiXCR, one entry per CDR3 protein. The top ten hold 35% to 40% of the sample, which has around 250,000 distinct CDR3 sequences, over 20% seen once. Sequencing was performed on blood. The source of these receptors is a woman aged 35 to 49 with Graves' ophthalmopathy. CDR3s include the opening cysteine and the closing phenylalanine or tryptophan. Fields, in order: V gene, CDR3 length, clone size, J gene, D gene, CDR3 DNA, CDR3 protein. A D gene is named only where the DNA matches it firmly. Clone size, where shown, is once, few, many, or a class for clones that have expanded.

TRBV7-9	14	many	TRBJ2-7	TRBD1	TGTGCCAGCAGCTTAGGGACAGGGGTGAGGGAGCAGTACTTC	CASSLGTGVREQYF
TRBV6-5	15	NA	TRBJ1-1	NA	TGTGCCAGCAGTTTAACTGGGGAAACGAACACTGAAGCTTTCTTT	CASSLTGETNTEAFF
TRBV11-2	16	NA	TRBJ2-5	TRBD2	TGTGCCAGCACCGTGCAGGGACTAGCGGGAGGAGAGACCCAGTACTTC	CASTVQGLAGGETQYF
TRBV28	15	many	TRBJ2-4	NA	TGTGCCAGCAGTCCAGGGGATGGCGGTCGGTACATTCAGTACTTC	CASSPGDGGRYIQYF
TRBV11-2	14	NA	TRBJ2-5	NA	TGTGCCAGCAGCCCCAAGGGACCCCAAGAGACCCAGTACTTC	CASSPKGPQETQYF
TRBV4-1	18	many	TRBJ2-2	NA	TGCGCCAGCAGCCATTCCCGGACGGGCGCGGACGACACCGGGGAGCTGTTTTTT	CASSHSRTGADDTGELFF
TRBV9	18	NA	TRBJ2-6	NA	TGTGCCAGCAGCGTAGTCCCTTATGGGCGCTCTGGGGCCAACGTCCTGACTTTC	CASSVVPYGRSGANVLTF
TRBV20-1	11	many	TRBJ2-4	NA	TGCAGTGCGGAAAGTCGGGGCATTCAGTACTTC	CSAESRGIQYF
TRBV25-1	15	NA	TRBJ2-7	NA	TGTGTCAGCAGTGAATATCCCGGGATGCGCTATGAGCAGTACTTC	CVSSEYPGMRYEQYF
TRBV10-3	15	many	TRBJ1-6	NA	TGTGCCATCAGTGAGTCTAAGGGGTTTAATTCACCCCTCCACTTT	CAISESKGFNSPLHF
TRBV24-1	14	many	TRBJ2-7	NA	TGTGCCACCAGTGATTCAGGGGACGCCTACGAGCAGTACTTC	CATSDSGDAYEQYF
TRBV13	16	many	TRBJ2-7	NA	TGTGCCAGCAGCCCCCAGTGGGGGGCGACTACCTACGAGCAGTACTTC	CASSPQWGATTYEQYF
TRBV5-8	14	many	TRBJ1-2	TRBD1	TGTGCCAGCAGCCCCTGGACAGGGGATTATGGCTACACCTTC	CASSPWTGDYGYTF
TRBV24-1	15	few	TRBJ2-7	NA	TGTGCCACCAGTGAGTCGGACAGTGGATTTCCCGAGCAGTACTTC	CATSESDSGFPEQYF
TRBV19	15	many	TRBJ1-1	TRBD1	TGTGCCAGTAGTGATTCTAGGACAGGCAACACTGAAGCTTTCTTT	CASSDSRTGNTEAFF
TRBV27	15	NA	TRBJ2-7	TRBD1	TGTGCCAGCAAACGGTACGGGACAGGGTTTTACGAGCAGTACTTC	CASKRYGTGFYEQYF
TRBV27	16	many	TRBJ2-7	TRBD2	TGTGCCAGCAGTTTACGTCTAGCGGGAGTAGCCTACGAGCAGTACTTC	CASSLRLAGVAYEQYF
TRBV29-1	13	NA	TRBJ2-5	TRBD1	TGCAGCGGGGGACAGTCGCTCGGGGAGACCCAGTACTTC	CSGGQSLGETQYF
TRBV2	14	many	TRBJ1-2	NA	TGTGCCAGCAGTGAAGCGGTTAGAACCTATGGCTACACCTTC	CASSEAVRTYGYTF
TRBV11-1	18	many	TRBJ2-6	NA	TGTGCCAGCAGCTCACTTGGGCAGGGTCCCTCTGGGGCCAACGTCCTGACTTTC	CASSSLGQGPSGANVLTF
TRBV5-1	14	few	TRBJ2-7	TRBD1	TGCGCCAGCAGCGCAGGGACAGGACTTTACGAGCAGTACTTC	CASSAGTGLYEQYF
TRBV6-2/TRBV6-3	12	NA	TRBJ1-2	NA	TGTGCCAGCAGTTACTCGGCAGATGGCTACACCTTC	CASSYSADGYTF
TRBV2	14	many	TRBJ2-5	NA	TGTGCCAGCAGTGAATGGACGCAGTATGGGACCCAGTACTTC	CASSEWTQYGTQYF
TRBV28	17	many	TRBJ2-7	NA	TGTGCCAGCAGTCCCCGCGGGATGTGGGAGGCCTCCTACGAGCAGTACTTC	CASSPRGMWEASYEQYF
TRBV20-1	13	many	TRBJ1-1	TRBD1	TGCAGTGCTAGAAGGACAGGGGAATCTGAAGCTTTCTTT	CSARRTGESEAFF
TRBV27	14	many	TRBJ2-7	NA	TGTGCCAGCAGTTCTATCGGGCTCGGGGACGAGCAGTACTTC	CASSSIGLGDEQYF
TRBV20-1	16	many	TRBJ1-5	NA	TGCAGTGCTAGAGATCTGGGGGGTGTTAGCAATCAGCCCCAGCATTTT	CSARDLGGVSNQPQHF
TRBV12-3/TRBV12-4	14	NA	TRBJ1-1	TRBD1	TGTGCCAGCAGAAAGGGACAGGGCGGGGCTGAAGCTTTCTTT	CASRKGQGGAEAFF
TRBV12-3/TRBV12-4	16	many	TRBJ2-2	NA	TGTGCCAGCAGTTTATCCCACAGGGTGAGGGCCGGGGAGCTGTTTTTT	CASSLSHRVRAGELFF
TRBV20-1	17	many	TRBJ2-2	NA	TGCAGTGCTAGAAAACCAGGTCGCTTATCGAACACCGGGGAGCTGTTTTTT	CSARKPGRLSNTGELFF
TRBV6-2/TRBV6-3	14	many	TRBJ1-5	NA	TGTGCCAGCACCAGCCTTAGTCCTAAGTGGCCCCAGCATTTT	CASTSLSPKWPQHF
TRBV7-2	15	NA	TRBJ2-5	NA	TGTGCCAGCAGCCGCGATTCTTCAAGCCGGGAGACCCAGTACTTC	CASSRDSSSRETQYF
TRBV27	13	NA	TRBJ2-7	NA	TGTGCCAGCCGTTACCAGAGTTCCTACGAGCAGTACTTC	CASRYQSSYEQYF
TRBV2	13	few	TRBJ2-7	TRBD2	TGTGCCAGGCGGACTAGCGGGAGCTACGAGCAGTACTTC	CARRTSGSYEQYF
TRBV5-1	16	few	TRBJ2-5	TRBD2	TGCGCCAGCAGCTTGTGGGCGGGAGGCCCGCAAGAGACCCAGTACTTC	CASSLWAGGPQETQYF
TRBV18	15	many	TRBJ2-2	NA	TGTGCCAGCTCGCCGGGATCCCGTTCAACCGGGGAGCTGTTTTTT	CASSPGSRSTGELFF
TRBV15	14	NA	TRBJ2-5	NA	TGTGCCACCAGCGTGCTAGGCGACCAAGAGACCCAGTACTTC	CATSVLGDQETQYF
TRBV4-1	17	many	TRBJ2-7	TRBD2	TGCGCCAGCAGCCAAGATGAGACTAGCGGGAGAAGGTACGAGCAGTACTTC	CASSQDETSGRRYEQYF
TRBV5-1	16	many	TRBJ2-5	TRBD2	TGCGCCAGCAGCGGGGGGACTAGCGGGATTGAAGAGACCCAGTACTTC	CASSGGTSGIEETQYF
TRBV5-1	13	many	TRBJ1-2	NA	TGCGCCAGCAGCTTGGCGGCAGGGAAGGGCTACACCTTC	CASSLAAGKGYTF
TRBV30	15	many	TRBJ1-2	NA	TGTGCCTGGAGTACCCTCGGGCAGCCGAACTATGGCTACACCTTC	CAWSTLGQPNYGYTF
TRBV7-9	12	many	TRBJ2-5	TRBD1	TGTGCCAGCAGCCAACAGGGGGGGACCCAGTACTTC	CASSQQGGTQYF
TRBV6-1	13	NA	TRBJ2-7	TRBD2	TGTGCCAACCGGGCTAGCGGGAGTTACGAGCAGTACTTC	CANRASGSYEQYF
TRBV12-3/TRBV12-4	12	NA	TRBJ1-5	NA	TGTGCCAGCAGTCGACACAATCAGCCCCAGCATTTT	CASSRHNQPQHF
TRBV7-3	14	few	TRBJ2-7	TRBD1	TGTGCCAGCAGCATCACCGGGACAGGCTACGAGCAGTACTTC	CASSITGTGYEQYF
TRBV2	12	many	TRBJ2-5	NA	TGTGCCAGCAGTGAATATCCGGAGACCCAGTACTTC	CASSEYPETQYF
TRBV7-8	17	many	TRBJ2-2	NA	TGTGCCAGCAGCTCCCAGGTTTATGGGGAGGCCGCCGGGGAGCTGTTTTTT	CASSSQVYGEAAGELFF
TRBV28	15	NA	TRBJ2-3	TRBD1	TGTGCCAGCAACCTCAGGACAGGGGGCACAGATACGCAGTATTTT	CASNLRTGGTDTQYF
TRBV6-1	16	many	TRBJ2-5	TRBD2	TGTGCCAGCGGGCCTAGCGGGAGCTTCCATGGAGAGACCCAGTACTTC	CASGPSGSFHGETQYF
TRBV20-1	12	NA	TRBJ2-7	NA	TGCAGTGCTCAGGACAGTGACTACGAGCAGTACTTC	CSAQDSDYEQYF
TRBV28	12	many	TRBJ1-5	NA	TGTGCCACCGTAGTGGGCAATCAGCCCCAGCATTTT	CATVVGNQPQHF
TRBV20-1	16	many	TRBJ2-5	NA	TGCAGTGCTAGAGATTCGGGGAGACTAACAAAAGAGACCCAGTACTTC	CSARDSGRLTKETQYF
TRBV5-5	13	many	TRBJ2-7	TRBD1	TGTGCCAGCAGCTTGGCTACAGGGGGCGAGCAGTACTTC	CASSLATGGEQYF
TRBV20-1	13	many	TRBJ1-5	NA	TGCAGTGCTAGTGTGTCGGTAGGTCAGCCCCAGCATTTT	CSASVSVGQPQHF
TRBV12-3/TRBV12-4	15	many	TRBJ2-7	NA	TGTGCCAGCAGTTTGCGAGGGGGGGTCAAGTACGAGCAGTACTTC	CASSLRGGVKYEQYF
TRBV11-1	16	many	TRBJ1-1	NA	TGTGCCAGCAGCTTATTAAAGGACGTTTGGGTACCTGAAGCTTCCTTT	CASSLLKDVWVPEASF
TRBV11-2	14	NA	TRBJ2-2	NA	TGTGCCAGCAGCTTCGGCAGTGCCACCGGGGAGCTGTTTTTT	CASSFGSATGELFF